The 12 T cell receptor beta chains below all came from one sample that was sequenced in a study of T cell responses to AZD1222 COVID-19 vaccine. Using immunoSEQ multiplex PCR, the repertoire was profiled, and TCRdb retains in-frame clones only, with some absent. The table includes under 200,000 clones, about 90% detected once. The sequenced sample was peripheral blood, obtained 28 days after the second AZD1222 dose. These TCRs come from an adult who received the AZD1222 COVID-19 vaccine.

The chain combines TRBV7-8 with TRBJ1-5, with 10 positions matching TRBD1. Trimming at V came to 5 bases and at J to 7 bases, leaving 14 bases not matched to a gene. Germline V lookup: CDR1 SGHVS, CDR2 FQNEAQ. CDR3 length equals 17 residues. DNA for the CDR3: TGTGCCAGCAGCGACCTCTCCGGGACAGGGGCACGGCAGCCCCAGCATTTT. This encodes CASSDLSGTGARQPQHF.

The rearrangement links TRBV11-2 to TRBJ1-1, with D hard to call. The CDR3 spans 18 residues. V shed 3 bases and J shed 1 base, with 21 bases lying between them. Germline assignment: CDR1 SGHAT and CDR2 FQNNGV. The CDR3 region has the DNA TGTGCCAGCAGCTTTAGGGTTCCTCGGAGAGGAAAGAACACTGAAGCTTTCTTT. Translated: CASSFRVPRRGKNTEAFF. The whole variable domain, remainder taken from reference TRBV11-2 and TRBJ1-1, is EAGVAQSPRYKIIEKRQSVAFWCNPISGHATLYWYQQILGQGPKLLIQFQNNGVVDDSQLPKDRFSAERLKGVDSTLKIQPAKLEDSAVYLCASSFRVPRRGKNTEAFFGQGTRLTVV.

The chain is built from TRBV10-3 and TRBJ1-1, with D hard to call. V was clipped by 0 bases and J by 6 bases, with 11 bases between them. Germline V gene sequence: CDR1 ENHRY, CDR2 SYGVKD. The CDR3 runs 14 residues. The CDR3 nucleotides read TGTGCCATCAGTGAGTCTAAGGGATATGCTGAAGCTTTCTTT. Translated, it gives CAISESKGYAEAFF.

J is TRBJ1-2 and V is TRBV4-1, with 9 bases lining up with TRBD1. The V and J ends lost 1 base and 4 bases, in that order; junction bases with no gene match: 4. The CDR3 length is 15 residues. The germline V gene has CDR1 MGHRA and CDR2 YSYEKL. In DNA form, the CDR3 reads TGCGCCAGCAGCCAAGGGGGACAGGGCCTCTATGGCTACACCTTC. Amino acid sequence: CASSQGGQGLYGYTF.

The chain recombines TRBV5-1 with TRBJ2-1; D ambiguous. V was shortened by 0 bases and J by 0 bases, with 13 bases between the two germline ends. This CDR3 is 17 amino acids long. The germline gives CDR1 SGHRS, CDR2 YFSETQ. CDR3 region: CASSLEWAPRSYNEQFF. CDR3 bases: TGCGCCAGCAGCTTGGAATGGGCCCCTCGCTCCTACAATGAGCAGTTCTTC.

The chain combines TRBV28 with TRBJ1-2; TRBD1 matches at 9 bases. From germline, CDR1 is MDHEN and CDR2 SYDVKM. J was trimmed by 8 bases and V by 7 bases; bases with no gene match: 8. The CDR3 runs 13 residues. The CDR3 DNA is TGTGCCAGCACCGCGACAGGGGGAAGGGGCTACACCTTC. Translated: CASTATGGRGYTF.

The chain carries TRBV12-3 or TRBV12-4 and TRBJ2-1, with 9 positions matching TRBD2. The CDR3 totals 12 residues. V lost 10 bases to trimming and J lost 12 bases; unmatched junction nucleotides: 10. The DNA for the CDR3 is TGTGCCACCCGAGGCGGGGGGGCCGGGCAGTTCTTC. Protein: CATRGGGAGQFF.

This clone was seen a single time. The J gene is TRBJ2-2, the V gene TRBV14; a weak D match, TRBD1 (5 bases). V was shortened by 2 bases and J by 4 bases, with 5 bases between the two germline ends. This CDR3 spans 13 amino acids. Germline V gene data show CDR1 as SGHDN and CDR2 as FVKESK. CDR3 in DNA: TGTGCCAGCAGCCAACAGGGCACCGGGGAGCTGTTTTTT. It translates to CASSQQGTGELFF.

J is TRBJ2-1 and V is TRBV6-4; 10 nucleotides line up with TRBD2. The CDR3 extends over 16 amino acids. V dropped 3 bases and J dropped 4; count of bases not matched to a gene: 6. Germline loops: CDR1 MRHNA, CDR2 SNTAGT. The CDR3 DNA is TGTGCCAGCAGTGAGGCTAGCGGGAGCGCGTACAATGAGCAGTTCTTC. Amino acid sequence: CASSEASGSAYNEQFF.

This clone was detected only once. This chain uses TRBV19 with TRBJ2-3; a possible D gene is TRBD2 (6 bases). This CDR3 is built from 14 residues. Germline CDR1 reads LNHDA; CDR2 reads SQIVND (reference sequence). V was trimmed by 1 base and J by 5 bases, leaving 10 bases between them. The CDR3 nucleotides read TGTGCCAGTAGTATAGTCCACGGGGGAGATACGCAGTATTTT. It codes for CASSIVHGGDTQYF.

This clone was counted a single time. The genes are TRBV7-2 and TRBJ1-3; D might be TRBD1 (5 bases). Germline loops: CDR1 SGHTA, CDR2 FQGNSA. This CDR3 comprises 18 residues. Trimming removed 7 bases from V and 0 bases from J, with 22 bases in between. CDR3 amino acids: CASTDWGSLEVSGNTIYF. In DNA, the CDR3 is TGTGCCAGCACCGACTGGGGCAGCCTCGAAGTCTCTGGAAACACCATATATTTT. Full variable domain (missing parts from reference TRBV7-2 and TRBJ1-3): GAGVSQSPSNKVTEKGKDVELRCDPISGHTALYWYRQSLGQGLEFLIYFQGNSAPDKSGLPSDRFSAERTGGSVSTLTIQRTQQEDSAVYLCASTDWGSLEVSGNTIYFGEGSWLTVV.

The count of this clone is one. CDR3 sequence: CASSPAGFSPRETQYF. CDR3 bases: TGTGCCAGCTCACCGGCAGGCTTTTCTCCTCGGGAGACCCAGTACTTC. The chain employs TRBV18 and TRBJ2-5; no clear D gene. Germline V gene data show CDR1 as KGHSH and CDR2 as LQKENI. The CDR3 has 16 residues. Between the trimmed V and J ends, which lost 3 bases and 5 bases, there was a span of 19 bases.